A single sample is the source of the 22 T cell receptor beta chains below, sequenced in a study of blood T cell repertoires in COVID-19. The repertoire was sequenced with immunoSEQ multiplex PCR; TCRdb's copy has only in-frame clones and lacks some. The sample records about 440,000 clones, around nine tenths being singletons. The material sequenced was peripheral blood. The receptor set was obtained from a woman aged 30 to 39 with acute or convalescent COVID-19.

The CDR3: CATSDTDREEGYTF. The CDR3 DNA sequence: TGTGCCACCAGTGATACCGACAGGGAGGAGGGCTACACCTTC. The chain couples TRBV24-1 to TRBJ1-2; 7 nucleotides agree with TRBD1. This CDR3 spans 14 amino acids. The V gene's germline CDR1 is KGHDR and CDR2 SFDVKD. V lost 3 bases to trimming and J lost 8 bases; unmatched junction nucleotides: 8.

The sample holds one count of this clone. This sequence joins TRBV6-5 and TRBJ1-2; weak D call: TRBD1 (6 bases). The CDR3 is 13 amino acids. Trimming took off 6 bases at V and 2 bases at J, with 10 bases between the two ends. Per the germline V gene, CDR1 is MNHEY and CDR2 is SVGAGI. The CDR3 nucleotides read TGTGCCAGCAGACAGGGAGCAAACTATGGCTACACCTTC. Translating it yields CASRQGANYGYTF.

This chain links TRBV6-2 or TRBV6-3 with TRBJ1-5; D is possibly TRBD1 (6 bases). V dropped 6 bases and J dropped 9 bases, with 15 bases sitting between them. The CDR3 spans 13 residues. Per the germline V gene, CDR1 is MNHEY and CDR2 is SVGEGT. The DNA for the CDR3 is TGTGCCAGCAGCCAGGACAGCTTACGGCCCCAGCATTTT. Its protein is CASSQDSLRPQHF.

The rearrangement links TRBV30 to TRBJ1-4; weak D call: TRBD1 (5 bases). Germline V gene sequence: CDR1 GTSNPN, CDR2 SVGIG (reference sequence). The ends were cut back, 1 base at V and 1 base at J, with 13 bases in the middle. This CDR3 is 16 amino acids long. CDR3 nucleotide sequence: TGTGCCTGGAGTGCGCCTTCGGGGGTAACTAATGAAAAACTGTTTTTT. Translating it yields CAWSAPSGVTNEKLFF.

The chain combines TRBV13 with TRBJ2-5, with a possible D match to TRBD1 (6 bases). Looked up from germline, CDR1 is PRHDT and CDR2 is FYEKMQ (reference sequence). CDR3 length: 17 residues. V gave up 0 bases and J gave up 1 base, with 15 bases separating them. The CDR3 DNA is TGTGCCAGCAGCTTAGGCCTGACAGGAATATTCCAAGAGACCCAGTACTTC. Protein product: CASSLGLTGIFQETQYF.

V is TRBV28 and J is TRBJ1-5, with D tentatively TRBD1 (6 bases). This CDR3 comprises 14 residues. Trimming pared 6 bases from V and 3 bases from J, leaving 12 bases between. CDR1 is MDHEN and CDR2 is SYDVKM in the germline V gene. The DNA for the CDR3 is TGTGCCAGCAGGCCAGGGGCCCTCAATCAGCCCCAGCATTTT. The encoded protein is CASRPGALNQPQHF. Filled out from reference TRBV28 and TRBJ1-5, the complete variable domain reads DVKVTQSSRYLVKRTGEKVFLECVQDMDHENMFWYRQDPGLGLRLIYFSYDVKMKEKGDIPEGYSVSREKKERFSLILESASTNQTSMYLCASRPGALNQPQHFGDGTRLSIL.

The CDR3 coding sequence is TGTGCCAGCAGCTTAGGGGGGGATTCCTACGAGCAGTACTTC. Translated: CASSLGGDSYEQYF. J is TRBJ2-7 and V is TRBV7-6; D is possibly TRBD2 (6 bases). This CDR3 is built from 14 residues. Trimming stripped 1 base from V and 1 base from J, with 8 bases between. The germline gives CDR1 SGHVS, CDR2 FNYEAQ.

This clone has a single count. The chain carries TRBV11-2 and TRBJ2-3; D ambiguous. The CDR3 runs 11 residues. Germline CDR1 SGHAT, CDR2 FQNNGV. V gave up 6 bases and J gave up 8 bases, with 9 bases separating them. CDR3 loop: CASSSLGTQYF. CDR3 DNA sequence: TGTGCCAGCAGTTCCCTCGGTACGCAGTATTTT. The whole variable domain, filled in from reference TRBV11-2 and TRBJ2-3, reads EAGVAQSPRYKIIEKRQSVAFWCNPISGHATLYWYQQILGQGPKLLIQFQNNGVVDDSQLPKDRFSAERLKGVDSTLKIQPAKLEDSAVYLCASSSLGTQYFGPGTRLTVL.

The gene calls are TRBV20-1 and TRBJ2-3; D uncertain. The CDR3 is made up of 15 amino acids. CDR1 and CDR2 from the germline V gene are DFQATT and SNEGSKA (reference sequence). V was clipped by 3 bases and J by 0 bases, with 13 bases between them. The CDR3 region is CSASGPGDSTDTQYF. DNA for the CDR3: TGCAGTGCTAGTGGCCCAGGTGACAGCACAGATACGCAGTATTTT.

This chain connects TRBV30 to TRBJ2-1, with D possibly being TRBD2 (7 bases). CDR1 is GTSNPN and CDR2 is SVGIG in the germline V gene (reference sequence). The CDR3 consists of 15 residues. The V end was cut by 0 bases, the J end by 4 bases, with 13 bases between. Written as DNA, the CDR3 is TGTGCCTGGAGTGTGGGGGCTAGCGGATACAATGAGCAGTTCTTC. It codes for CAWSVGASGYNEQFF.

The table lists this clone with many counts. This chain uses TRBV4-2 with TRBJ2-1; 7 bases line up with TRBD1. The CDR3 length is 13 residues. The ends lost 2 bases at V and 9 bases at J; junction bases unmatched: 4. Germline-derived CDR1 and CDR2 are LGHNA and YNFKEQ. In DNA form, the CDR3 reads TGTGCCAGCAGCCAACACCGGGACAGTGAGCAGTTCTTC. This sequence encodes CASSQHRDSEQFF.

The chain links TRBV7-3 to TRBJ2-1, with a possible D match to TRBD2 (6 bases). The CDR3 covers 11 residues. CDR1 SGHTA and CDR2 FQGTGA come from the germline V gene. Between the trimmed V and J ends, which lost 10 bases and 9 bases, there was a span of 13 bases. Written as DNA, the CDR3 is TGTGCCATTCCGACTAGACGTGAGCAGTTCTTC. As protein: CAIPTRREQFF.

The CDR3 DNA reads TGTGCCACCAGCAGAGTTCGAGCGGGGTATCAAGAGACCCAGTACTTC. Amino acids: CATSRVRAGYQETQYF. The V call is TRBV15, the J call TRBJ2-5; TRBD2 matches at 7 bases. The CDR3 totals 16 residues. V was clipped by 1 base and J by 2 bases; unmatched bases: 7. Germline CDR1 reads LNHNV; CDR2 reads YYDKDF (reference sequence). Full variable domain (missing parts from reference TRBV15 and TRBJ2-5): DAMVIQNPRYQVTQFGKPVTLSCSQTLNHNVMYWYQQKSSQAPKLLFHYYDKDFNNEADTPDNFQSRRPNTSFCFLDIRSPGLGDTAMYLCATSRVRAGYQETQYFGPGTRLLVL.

The chain employs TRBV4-1 and TRBJ2-3; D not resolved. Per the germline V gene, CDR1 is MGHRA and CDR2 is YSYEKL. The CDR3 length is 14 residues. V lost 4 bases and J 1 base, leaving 9 bases between the germline ends. The CDR3 region is CASSLAPGTDTQYF. In DNA form, the CDR3 reads TGCGCCAGCAGCCTAGCCCCTGGCACAGATACGCAGTATTTT.

This chain links TRBV10-3 with TRBJ2-3, with 11 bases matching TRBD2. The CDR3 is 14 amino acids. J gave up 6 bases and V 6 bases, and 5 bases lay outside the gene matches. The germline V gene encodes CDR1 ENHRY and CDR2 SYGVKD. The CDR3 DNA sequence: TGTGCCATCAGGATTAGCGGGGGGGCTGATACGCAGTATTTT. Its translation: CAIRISGGADTQYF.

The chain links TRBV7-3 to TRBJ2-1; D may be TRBD1 (5 bases). The V gene lost 2 bases and the J gene lost 10 bases, with 12 bases spanning the gap. Per the germline V gene, CDR1 is SGHTA and CDR2 is FQGTGA. This CDR3 spans 13 amino acids. The CDR3 loop is CASSLQAGWEQFF. DNA for the CDR3: TGTGCCAGCAGCTTACAAGCAGGGTGGGAGCAGTTCTTC.

The chain uses TRBV29-1 and TRBJ2-5; 9 bases line up with TRBD2. J lost 0 bases, V lost 7 bases, and 12 bases had no gene match. The CDR3 sequence is 16 residues long. The germline gives CDR1 SQVTM, CDR2 ANQGSEA. The CDR3 spells CSASGLAGSDQETQYF. The CDR3 DNA sequence: TGCAGCGCATCCGGGCTAGCGGGGTCAGACCAAGAGACCCAGTACTTC.

This sequence joins TRBV19 and TRBJ1-5; maybe TRBD1 (6 bases). The length of the CDR3 is 13 residues. CDR1 and CDR2 from the germline V gene are LNHDA and SQIVND (reference sequence). V was pared by 10 bases and J by 9 bases, with 19 bases between. The CDR3 DNA reads as TGTGCCACCGACGGGGGGGCGCGGGGGCCCCAGCATTTT. This translates into CATDGGARGPQHF.

The CDR3 loop is CASSQTGGGWYEQYF. The CDR3 DNA sequence: TGTGCCAGCAGCCAAACAGGGGGCGGTTGGTACGAGCAGTACTTC. The rearrangement joins TRBV7-2 to TRBJ2-7; 9 nucleotides align to TRBD1. With V trimmed by 5 bases and J by 4 bases, 9 bases remained unmatched. The CDR3 is made up of 15 amino acids. Germline-derived CDR1 and CDR2 are SGHTA and FQGNSA.

A word on this clone: Other DNA variants within this sample encode the same CDR3. The V call is TRBV5-4, the J call TRBJ1-2, with a possible D match to TRBD1 (5 bases). Trimming pared 1 base from V and 0 bases from J, leaving 7 bases between. This CDR3 is built from 14 residues. CDR1 and CDR2 from the germline V gene are SGHNT and YYREEE (reference sequence). The CDR3 region is CASSLQGANYGYTF. CDR3 bases: TGTGCCAGCAGCTTGCAAGGGGCTAACTATGGCTACACCTTC.

The chain has TRBV5-1 and TRBJ1-1, with D possibly being TRBD1 (6 bases). This CDR3 region has 17 residues. Germline CDR1 and CDR2: SGHRS and YFSETQ. V lost 2 bases, J lost 7 bases, and 24 bases lay in between. The CDR3 DNA follows: TGCGCCAGCAGCTTCGGTGGGGGGGCAGGGTCGAACGGTGAAGCTTTCTTT. Translation: CASSFGGGAGSNGEAFF.

The rearrangement links TRBV4-1 to TRBJ2-3; 8 bases align to TRBD2. The CDR3 covers 16 residues. V was clipped by 1 base and J by 5 bases; unmatched bases: 8. CDR1 and CDR2 from the germline V gene are MGHRA and YSYEKL. Written as DNA, the CDR3 is TGCGCCAGCAGCCAAGTCGTTCCGGGGGGGGAAGATACGCAGTATTTT. It encodes CASSQVVPGGEDTQYF.